This entry lists 4 T cell receptor beta chains sequenced from one sample in a study of blood T cell repertoires in COVID-19. Sequencing was performed with immunoSEQ multiplex PCR; in TCRdb, only in-frame clones are kept and a portion is missing. The sample carries about 230,000 clones, approximately 82% recorded once. Sequencing was carried out using peripheral blood. Source of these receptors: a woman aged 65 to 85 with active or convalescent COVID-19.

The CDR3 bases are TGTGCCAGCAGCCAAGGTGAGCGCAATGAGCAGTTCTTC. This encodes CASSQGERNEQFF. The chain links TRBV3-1 (or the pseudogene TRBV3-2) to TRBJ2-1; D unclear. The CDR3 spans 13 residues. V lost 1 base and J lost 6, with 7 bases in between. Germline V gene sequence: CDR1 LGHDT, CDR2 YNNKEL (reference sequence).

This clone was recorded a few times. This chain connects TRBV7-9 to TRBJ1-3, with 7 positions matching TRBD1. The trim removed 5 bases at V and 3 bases at J, leaving 4 bases unmatched. This CDR3 is 14 amino acids long. CDR1 is SEHNR, CDR2 FQNEAQ, per germline (reference sequence). The CDR3 sequence is CASSRTGDGNTIYF. The DNA for the CDR3 is TGTGCCAGCAGCAGAACAGGGGATGGAAACACCATATATTTT.

V and J are TRBV4-1 and TRBJ1-6, with TRBD1 matching over 10 bases. The CDR3 is made up of 18 amino acids. V lost 0 bases and J lost 9; bases outside the gene matches: 11. The germline V gene has CDR1 MGHRA and CDR2 YSYEKL. CDR3 residues: CASSQEPGTGASSSPLHF. Here the CDR3 DNA reads TGCGCCAGCAGCCAAGAACCCGGGACAGGGGCGAGTAGTTCACCCCTCCACTTT.

In its sample, this clone was seen once. V gene TRBV11-2 combines with J gene TRBJ1-3, with D possibly TRBD1 on 5 matching bases. V lost 4 bases, J lost 0 bases, and 19 bases lay in between. Germline V gene sequence: CDR1 SGHAT, CDR2 FQNNGV. The length of the CDR3 is 18 residues. The chain's CDR3 is CASSSSGLPIRSGNTIYF. The CDR3 DNA reads as TGTGCCAGCAGCTCCTCGGGACTGCCTATTCGCTCTGGAAACACCATATATTTT.